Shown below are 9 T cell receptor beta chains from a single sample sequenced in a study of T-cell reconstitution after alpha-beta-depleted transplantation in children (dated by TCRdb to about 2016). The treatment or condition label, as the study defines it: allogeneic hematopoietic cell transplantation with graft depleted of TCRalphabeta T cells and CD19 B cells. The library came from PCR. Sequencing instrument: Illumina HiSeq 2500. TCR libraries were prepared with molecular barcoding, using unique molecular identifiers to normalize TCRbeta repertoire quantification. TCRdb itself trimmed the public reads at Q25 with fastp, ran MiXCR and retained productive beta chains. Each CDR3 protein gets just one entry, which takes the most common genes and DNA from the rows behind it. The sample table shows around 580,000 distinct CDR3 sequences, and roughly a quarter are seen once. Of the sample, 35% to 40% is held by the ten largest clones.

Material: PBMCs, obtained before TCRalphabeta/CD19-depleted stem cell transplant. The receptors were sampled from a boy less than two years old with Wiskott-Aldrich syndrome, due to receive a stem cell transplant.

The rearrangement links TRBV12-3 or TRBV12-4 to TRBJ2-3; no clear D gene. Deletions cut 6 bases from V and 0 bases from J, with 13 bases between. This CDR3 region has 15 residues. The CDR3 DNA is TGTGCCAGCAGAACCTATAGCAGTAGCACAGATACGCAGTATTTT. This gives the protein CASRTYSSSTDTQYF.

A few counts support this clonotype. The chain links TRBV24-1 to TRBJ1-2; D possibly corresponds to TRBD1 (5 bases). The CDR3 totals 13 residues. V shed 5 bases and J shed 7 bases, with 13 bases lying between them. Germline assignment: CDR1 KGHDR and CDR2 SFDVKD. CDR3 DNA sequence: TGTGCCACCAGTGGGGGCCGGTACTTTGGCTACACCTTC. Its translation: CATSGGRYFGYTF.

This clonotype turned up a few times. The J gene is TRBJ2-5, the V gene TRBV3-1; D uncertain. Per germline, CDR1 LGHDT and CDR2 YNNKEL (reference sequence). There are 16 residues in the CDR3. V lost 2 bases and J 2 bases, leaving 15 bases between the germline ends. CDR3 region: CASSQFLARMQETQYF. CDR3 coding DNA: TGTGCCAGCAGCCAATTTCTGGCAAGAATGCAAGAGACCCAGTACTTC.

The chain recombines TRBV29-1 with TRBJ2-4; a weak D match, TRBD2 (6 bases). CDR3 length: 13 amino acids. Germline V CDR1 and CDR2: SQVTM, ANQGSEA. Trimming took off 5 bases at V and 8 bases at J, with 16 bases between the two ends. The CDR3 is CSVSDLTGDIQYF. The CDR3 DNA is TGCAGCGTTTCCGACCTAACGGGAGACATTCAGTACTTC.

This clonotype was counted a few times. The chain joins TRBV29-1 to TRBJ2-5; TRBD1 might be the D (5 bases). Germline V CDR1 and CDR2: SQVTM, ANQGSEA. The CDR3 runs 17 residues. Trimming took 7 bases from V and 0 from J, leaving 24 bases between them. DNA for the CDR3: TGCAGCGCCGCAGTCAGGACACAAGGCCTCTACCAAGAGACCCAGTACTTC. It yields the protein CSAAVRTQGLYQETQYF.

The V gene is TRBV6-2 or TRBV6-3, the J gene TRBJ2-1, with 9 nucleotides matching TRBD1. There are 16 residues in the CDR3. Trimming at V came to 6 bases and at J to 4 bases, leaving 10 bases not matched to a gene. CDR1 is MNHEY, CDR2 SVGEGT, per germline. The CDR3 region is CASRKSGTGPYNEQFF. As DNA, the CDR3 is TGTGCCAGCAGAAAGTCCGGGACAGGGCCTTACAATGAGCAGTTCTTC.

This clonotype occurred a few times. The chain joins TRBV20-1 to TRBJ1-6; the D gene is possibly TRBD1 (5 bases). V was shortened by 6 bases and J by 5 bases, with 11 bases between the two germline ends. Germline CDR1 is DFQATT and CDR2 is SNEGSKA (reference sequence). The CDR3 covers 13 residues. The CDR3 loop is CSAAGTDNSPLHF. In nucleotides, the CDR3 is TGCAGTGCGGCTGGGACGGATAATTCACCCCTCCACTTT.

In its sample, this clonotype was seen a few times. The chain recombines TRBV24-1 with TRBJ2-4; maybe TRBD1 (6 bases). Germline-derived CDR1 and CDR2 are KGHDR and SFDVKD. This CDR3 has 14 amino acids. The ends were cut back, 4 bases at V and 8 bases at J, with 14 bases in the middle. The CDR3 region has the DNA TGTGCCACCAGTGAAGGGGGTGTTGGGGACATTCAGTACTTC. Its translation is CATSEGGVGDIQYF.

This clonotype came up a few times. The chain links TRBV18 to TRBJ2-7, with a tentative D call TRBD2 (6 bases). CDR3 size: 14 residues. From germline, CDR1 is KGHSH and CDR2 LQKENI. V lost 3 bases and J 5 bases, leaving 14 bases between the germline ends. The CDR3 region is CASSPRRVRNEQYF. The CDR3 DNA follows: TGTGCCAGCTCACCGCGGAGGGTGAGAAACGAGCAGTACTTC.